Listed below are T cell receptor beta chains from one sample, sequenced in a study of blood T cell repertoires in COVID-19. Sequencing was performed with immunoSEQ multiplex PCR; in TCRdb, only in-frame clones are kept and a portion is missing. The table records about 440,000 clones, roughly 90% of them present only once. Sequencing used peripheral blood. These receptors all come from a woman aged 25 to 45 with acute or convalescent COVID-19. Each CDR3 is given with its conserved first and last residue. Each record gives: J gene, D gene, clone size, V gene, CDR3 DNA, CDR3 protein. D genes are given only for firm matches. Size is stated for part of the rows, as once, few or many counts, or as a class when the clone is expanded.

TRBJ1-5	NA	NA	TRBV20-1	TGCAGTGCTAGTCGACAGGTCGGTGATAGCAATCAGCCCCAGCATTTT	CSASRQVGDSNQPQHF
TRBJ2-1	NA	NA	TRBV27	TGTGCCAGCAGTCAGCTCGGGACACTTTACAATGAGCAGTTCTTC	CASSQLGTLYNEQFF
TRBJ1-3	NA	NA	TRBV11-2	TGTGCCAGCAGCCACCCGGGCAGGGCTGGAAACACCATATATTTT	CASSHPGRAGNTIYF
TRBJ1-4	TRBD1	NA	TRBV18	TGTGCCAGCTCACCACCCGACAGGGGGAAACTGTTTTTT	CASSPPDRGKLFF
TRBJ1-5	TRBD1	NA	TRBV5-6	TGTGCCAGCAGCTCAAAATACAGGGGAGGCAATCAGCCCCAGCATTTT	CASSSKYRGGNQPQHF
TRBJ1-1	TRBD1	NA	TRBV27	TGTGCCAGCAGTTCGCCACGCCGGGACAGCATGAACACTGAAGCTTTCTTT	CASSSPRRDSMNTEAFF
TRBJ1-2	NA	NA	TRBV6-1	TGTGCCAGCAGTGAACTCGCAGGGATGGTCTATGGCTACACCTTC	CASSELAGMVYGYTF
TRBJ1-5	TRBD1	NA	TRBV6-5	TGTGCCAGCAGCCCCCCAGGGGGAAGTCAGCCCCAGCATTTT	CASSPPGGSQPQHF
TRBJ2-1	TRBD1	NA	TRBV28	TGTGCCAGCAGCCGGACAGGGGGATATGAGCAGTTCTTC	CASSRTGGYEQFF
TRBJ2-1	TRBD2	NA	TRBV7-9	TGTGCCAGCAGGCCGACTAGCGGGGGTGATAATGAGCAGTTCTTC	CASRPTSGGDNEQFF
TRBJ2-2	TRBD2	once	TRBV20-1	TGCAGTGCTAGTTCCAGACTAGCGGATAACACCGGGGAGCTGTTTTTT	CSASSRLADNTGELFF
TRBJ2-1	NA	NA	TRBV6-5	TGTGCCAGCAGACAACAGGGACGGGGTGAGCAGTTCTTC	CASRQQGRGEQFF
TRBJ1-6	NA	NA	TRBV6-5	TGTGCCAGCCAGGGACTTTCCTATAATTCACCCCTCCACTTT	CASQGLSYNSPLHF
TRBJ2-1	NA	NA	TRBV9	TGTGCCAGCAGCGTATACAGGGCCGGCAATGAGCAGTTCTTC	CASSVYRAGNEQFF
TRBJ2-7	NA	once	TRBV27	TGTGCCAGCAGGACCGGGTTCGGAGAGCAGTACTTC	CASRTGFGEQYF
TRBJ2-7	NA	once	TRBV7-7	TGTGCCAGCAGCTTAGCGGTCGGGGCCTACGAGCAGTACTTC	CASSLAVGAYEQYF
TRBJ2-2	NA	many	TRBV11-3	TGTGCCAGCAGCCCGAGCAGGGGATCGAGCGGGGAGCTGTTTTTT	CASSPSRGSSGELFF
TRBJ1-2	TRBD1	once	TRBV7-3	TGTGCCAGCAGTCGGACAGGGAATGGGGATGGCTACACCTTC	CASSRTGNGDGYTF
TRBJ2-7	TRBD1	NA	TRBV6-1	TGTGCCAGCAGTGAATGGGGACAGGGGTTTGCCTACGAGCAGTACTTC	CASSEWGQGFAYEQYF
TRBJ2-5	TRBD2	NA	TRBV12-5	TGTGCTAGTGGTTCTGGGACTAGCCAAGAGACCCAGTACTTC	CASGSGTSQETQYF
TRBJ1-5	TRBD1	NA	TRBV19	TGTGCCAGTAGTAAGGGGACAGGGTCTGGCAATCAGCCCCAGCATTTT	CASSKGTGSGNQPQHF
TRBJ2-2	TRBD2	NA	TRBV6-1	TGTGCCAGCAGTGAATTTCGGGGGGCGAACACCGGGGAGCTGTTTTTT	CASSEFRGANTGELFF
TRBJ1-3	NA	NA	TRBV24-1	TGTGCCACCAGTGATCCGGGAAACTCTGGAAACACCATATATTTT	CATSDPGNSGNTIYF
TRBJ2-1	TRBD2	few	TRBV5-4	TGTGCCAGCAGCTTGTGGGCGGCTAGCGGGGGGGGAGGGCAGTTCTTC	CASSLWAASGGGGQFF
TRBJ2-5	TRBD2	NA	TRBV19	TGTGCCAGTAGTATAACTGGGACTAGCCAAGAGACCCAGTACTTC	CASSITGTSQETQYF
TRBJ2-1	NA	NA	TRBV10-1	TGCGCCAGCAGTGAGACGAGAGCCGGCGGGGGCTACCCAGACAATGAGCAGTTCTTC	CASSETRAGGGYPDNEQFF
TRBJ1-6	NA	NA	TRBV6-5	TGTGCCAGCCAAAGGACAGATCTGAATTCACCCCTCCACTTT	CASQRTDLNSPLHF
TRBJ1-1	TRBD1	NA	TRBV5-4	TGTGCCAGCAGCTCGAAGACAGGGAGGACTGAAGCTTTCTTT	CASSSKTGRTEAFF
TRBJ2-5	TRBD2	NA	TRBV29-1	TGCAGCGTTGAATTCTTAGCGGGGGAGGAGACCCAGTACTTC	CSVEFLAGEETQYF
TRBJ2-2	TRBD2	NA	TRBV3-1/TRBV3-2	TGTGCCAGCAGCCAGAGCGGGGGGCCCCCAACCGGGGAGCTGTTTTTT	CASSQSGGPPTGELFF
TRBJ2-3	TRBD2	once	TRBV9	TGTGCCAGCAGCGTAGCGGGGGGACGCACAGATACGCAGTATTTT	CASSVAGGRTDTQYF
TRBJ2-2	TRBD2	NA	TRBV27	TGTGCCAGCAGTTTTGGCGGGGGGGCCACCGGGGAGCTGTTTTTT	CASSFGGGATGELFF
TRBJ2-3	NA	NA	TRBV5-4	TGTGCCAGCAGCCCCTCCGGGACTAGCACAGATACGCAGTATTTT	CASSPSGTSTDTQYF
TRBJ1-1	TRBD1	once	TRBV5-1	TGCGCCAGCAGCTTGCCTCCGGGACAGGGGTACACTGAAGCTTTCTTT	CASSLPPGQGYTEAFF
TRBJ1-2	NA	NA	TRBV4-1	TGCGCCAGCAGCCAAGATTTAGCGTGGAGGCTCGGCTACACCTTC	CASSQDLAWRLGYTF
TRBJ2-2	TRBD2	NA	TRBV18	TGTGCCAGCCGGGAGGATACCGGGGAGCTGTTTTTT	CASREDTGELFF
TRBJ1-4	NA	NA	TRBV7-9	TGTGCCAGCAGCTTAGGACAGACCTCGACTAATGAAAAACTGTTTTTT	CASSLGQTSTNEKLFF
TRBJ1-1	NA	NA	TRBV16	TGTGCCAGCAGCCAATGGGGGCCAACTGAAGCTTTCTTT	CASSQWGPTEAFF
TRBJ1-6	NA	NA	TRBV28	TGTGCCAGCAGTCTAGCTGAGGGGGATGGATCACCCCTCCACTTT	CASSLAEGDGSPLHF
TRBJ2-3	TRBD1	NA	TRBV6-5	TGTGCCAGCAGAGGGACAGGGAGGGAGACAGATACGCAGTATTTT	CASRGTGRETDTQYF